This entry lists 20 T cell receptor beta chains sequenced from one sample in a study of blood T cell repertoires in COVID-19. TCRdb keeps only in-frame clones here, not all; method: immunoSEQ multiplex PCR. Of about 400,000 clones listed, roughly 90% are singletons. Sample: peripheral blood. Receptor source: a man aged 35 to 55 with acute or convalescent COVID-19.

This chain connects TRBV6-4 to TRBJ2-1; 8 bases match TRBD2. This CDR3 contains 15 residues. Germline loops: CDR1 MRHNA, CDR2 SNTAGT. Unmatched junction bases numbered 9, after V lost 4 bases and J lost 7 bases. CDR3 sequence (DNA): TGTGCCAGCAGTGTCGGCGCGGGAGGCGGGAATGAGCAGTTCTTC. This sequence encodes CASSVGAGGGNEQFF.

Only one count was recorded for this clone. The chain recombines TRBV6-2 or TRBV6-3 with TRBJ1-1, with 9 bases identical to TRBD1. Germline CDR1 is MNHEY and CDR2 is SVGEGT. With 2 bases clipped from V and 1 base from J, the junction kept 8 bases outside the gene matches. The CDR3 length is 17 residues. The CDR3 sequence is CASSYRTGGRRNTEAFF. The DNA for the CDR3 is TGTGCCAGCAGTTACCGTACAGGGGGCCGGCGGAACACTGAAGCTTTCTTT.

The chain recombines TRBV9 with TRBJ1-2, with 7 bases identical to TRBD1. V shed 2 bases, J shed 7 bases, and the junction held 2 bases outside the gene matches. CDR1 and CDR2 (germline): SGDLS, YYNGEE. This CDR3 has 12 residues. The CDR3 sequence: CASSVQGGGYTF. The CDR3 region has the DNA TGTGCCAGCAGCGTCCAGGGGGGTGGCTACACCTTC.

V gene TRBV7-2 combines with J gene TRBJ2-2; no reliable D call. The CDR3 has 13 amino acids. V dropped 1 base and J dropped 6 bases, with 6 bases sitting between them. Looked up from germline, CDR1 is SGHTA and CDR2 is FQGNSA. DNA for the CDR3: TGTGCCAGCAGCTTAGTTCCGTCCGGGGAGCTGTTTTTT. This gives the protein CASSLVPSGELFF.

The chain recombines TRBV7-3 with TRBJ1-1, with D hard to call. The CDR3 consists of 13 residues. Germline assignment: CDR1 SGHTA and CDR2 FQGTGA. V was clipped by 3 bases and J by 1 base, with 6 bases between them. The CDR3 DNA sequence: TGTGCCAGCAGCTTTTACAAGAACACTGAAGCTTTCTTT. Translation gives CASSFYKNTEAFF. Combining the CDR3 with reference TRBV7-3 and TRBJ1-1 gives the whole variable domain GAGVSQTPSNKVTEKGKYVELRCDPISGHTALYWYRQSLGQGPEFLIYFQGTGAADDSGLPNDRFFAVRPEGSVSTLKIQRTERGDSAVYLCASSFYKNTEAFFGQGTRLTVV.

The chain recombines TRBV7-9 with TRBJ2-3; 10 bases map to TRBD2. V was clipped by 4 bases and J by 2 bases; unmatched bases: 9. This CDR3 spans 17 amino acids. The germline gives CDR1 SEHNR, CDR2 FQNEAQ (reference sequence). This CDR3 is CASSSPAGGRPTDTQYF. The CDR3 nucleotides read TGTGCCAGCAGCTCCCCAGCGGGGGGGAGACCCACAGATACGCAGTATTTT.

The rearrangement joins TRBV9 to TRBJ1-3, with D possibly being TRBD1 (6 bases). Germline-derived CDR1 and CDR2 are SGDLS and YYNGEE. V was clipped by 4 bases and J by 2 bases, with 16 bases between them. The CDR3 consists of 16 residues. This CDR3 reads CASSPQGGAAGNTIYF. In nucleotides, the CDR3 is TGTGCCAGCAGCCCCCAAGGGGGTGCAGCTGGAAACACCATATATTTT.

V is TRBV5-1 and J is TRBJ2-7; the match to TRBD2 covers 8 bases. This CDR3 has 15 amino acids. The V and J ends lost 3 bases and 4 bases, in that order; junction bases with no gene match: 9. Germline CDR1 is SGHRS and CDR2 is YFSETQ. The CDR3 DNA is TGCGCCAGCAGCTCCCCCGCGGGAGGATTTTACGAGCAGTACTTC. Its protein product is CASSSPAGGFYEQYF.

This clone was seen only a few times. This chain links TRBV30 with TRBJ2-7; D might be TRBD2 (5 bases). Germline V gives CDR1 GTSNPN, CDR2 SVGIG (reference sequence). CDR3 length: 12 amino acids. Trimming pared 2 bases from V and 6 bases from J, leaving 11 bases between. The CDR3 DNA follows: TGTGCCTGGAGTCTAGGGAGTTCCGAGCAGTACTTC. Translated, it gives CAWSLGSSEQYF.

The V and J genes are TRBV5-1 and TRBJ2-7, with D possibly TRBD2 on 6 matching bases. The germline V gene has CDR1 SGHRS and CDR2 YFSETQ. V lost 5 bases and J lost 5, with 17 bases in between. The CDR3 is made up of 14 amino acids. CDR3 nucleotides: TGCGCCAGCAGACTAGCCCAAGACGTCAACGAGCAGTACTTC. It codes for CASRLAQDVNEQYF. The full variable domain, completed using reference TRBV5-1 and TRBJ2-7, is KAGVTQTPRYLIKTRGQQVTLSCSPISGHRSVSWYQQTPGQGLQFLFEYFSETQRNKGNFPGRFSGRQFSNSRSEMNVSTLELGDSALYLCASRLAQDVNEQYFGPGTRLTVT.

The chain is built from TRBV7-9 and TRBJ2-7; 8 bases are shared with TRBD2. The CDR3 loop spans 14 amino acids. Germline assignment: CDR1 SEHNR and CDR2 FQNEAQ (reference sequence). Germline trimming cut 5 bases from V and 5 bases from J; bases unmatched to any gene: 8. CDR3 in amino acids: CASSLDGGADEQYF. For the CDR3, the DNA is TGTGCCAGCAGCCTCGACGGGGGGGCAGACGAGCAGTACTTC.

This rearrangement joins TRBV7-8 to TRBJ1-5; the D is unclear. Trimming left V 0 bases short and J 2 bases short, with 11 bases between. The CDR3 totals 16 residues. Germline CDR1 and CDR2: SGHVS and FQNEAQ. The CDR3 DNA reads TGTGCCAGCAGCTTAGCTCCCGGTGGAGGCAATCAGCCCCAGCATTTT. Amino acid sequence: CASSLAPGGGNQPQHF.

J is TRBJ1-6 and V is TRBV6-6; D might be TRBD1 (5 bases). The V end was cut by 2 bases, the J end by 0 bases, with 8 bases between. There are 16 residues in the CDR3. CDR1 and CDR2 from the germline V gene are MNHNY and SVGAGI (reference sequence). CDR3 nucleotide sequence: TGTGCCAGCAGTTACGACAGCTCCTCCTATAATTCACCCCTCCACTTT. It encodes CASSYDSSSYNSPLHF.

This chain joins TRBV5-6 and TRBJ1-5, with 7 bases lining up with TRBD1. J was trimmed by 4 bases and V by 1 base; bases with no gene match: 8. The germline V gene encodes CDR1 SGHDT and CDR2 YYEEEE. CDR3 length: 16 amino acids. The DNA of the CDR3 is TGTGCCAGCAGCTTGTCCGAGGGGGCGGGTAATCAGCCCCAGCATTTT. This gives the protein CASSLSEGAGNQPQHF.

The rearrangement joins TRBV13 to TRBJ2-2; possibly TRBD1 for D (5 bases). Germline lookup yields CDR1 PRHDT and CDR2 FYEKMQ (reference sequence). The CDR3 has 13 residues. V was pared by 2 bases and J by 5 bases, with 6 bases between. CDR3 region: CASSLRGTGELFF. In DNA form, the CDR3 reads TGTGCCAGCAGCTTAAGGGGAACCGGGGAGCTGTTTTTT. Supplemented by reference TRBV13 and TRBJ2-2, the full variable domain reads AAGVIQSPRHLIKEKRETATLKCYPIPRHDTVYWYQQGPGQDPQFLISFYEKMQSDKGSIPDRFSAQQFSDYHSELNMSSLELGDSALYFCASSLRGTGELFFGEGSRLTVL.

The CDR3 DNA reads TGTGCCAGCAGCTCTCTGGAGGCAACTGAAGCTTTCTTT. This sequence encodes CASSSLEATEAFF. J is TRBJ1-1 and V is TRBV7-2; D is unclear. The CDR3 has 13 residues. CDR1 and CDR2 (germline): SGHTA, FQGNSA. V dropped 4 bases and J dropped 5 bases, with 11 bases sitting between them.

To note about this clone: Compared with germline, one end of the junction differs, possibly owing to a read error. This chain uses TRBV7-7 with TRBJ2-5; no clear D. The CDR3 runs to 15 residues. Germline CDR1 and CDR2: SSHAT and FNYEAQ (reference sequence). The CDR3, as DNA: TGTGCTAGCAGCTTATCCTCGGTCGGCTCGGGGACCCAGTACTTC. This gives the protein CASSLSSVGSGTQYF. Drawing the rest from reference TRBV7-7 and TRBJ2-5, the complete variable domain is GAGVSQSPRYKVTKRGQDVTLRCDPISSHATLYWYQQALGQGPEFLTYFNYEAQPDKSGLPSDRFSAERPEGSISTLTIQRTEQRDSAMYRCASSLSSVGSGTQYFGPGTRLLVL.

The chain links TRBV6-5 to TRBJ1-1, with 11 bases fitting TRBD1. The CDR3 length is 16 residues. Unmatched junction bases numbered 4, after V lost 4 bases and J lost 0 bases. The germline V gene has CDR1 MNHEY and CDR2 SVGAGI. The CDR3 loop reads CASSWTGGALNTEAFF. The CDR3 DNA sequence: TGTGCCAGCAGTTGGACAGGGGGCGCCTTGAACACTGAAGCTTTCTTT.

The chain couples TRBV25-1 to TRBJ1-1; unclear D gene. Trimming left V 2 bases short and J 1 base short, with 8 bases between. CDR3 size: 14 residues. Germline assignment: CDR1 MGHDK and CDR2 SYGVNS. CDR3 nucleotides: TGTGCCAGCAGTGAACTTGGGCGGAACACTGAAGCTTTCTTT. This gives the protein CASSELGRNTEAFF.

This chain links TRBV28 with TRBJ2-1; 7 bases align to TRBD1. The CDR3 spans 13 residues. The V segment lost 4 bases and the J segment 5 bases; nucleotides outside the gene matches: 2. Per the germline V gene, CDR1 is MDHEN and CDR2 is SYDVKM. This chain's CDR3 is CASSYRGHNEQFF. For the CDR3, the DNA is TGTGCCAGCAGTTACAGGGGCCACAATGAGCAGTTCTTC. The full variable domain, with the rest looked up from reference TRBV28 and TRBJ2-1, is DVKVTQSSRYLVKRTGEKVFLECVQDMDHENMFWYRQDPGLGLRLIYFSYDVKMKEKGDIPEGYSVSREKKERFSLILESASTNQTSMYLCASSYRGHNEQFFGPGTRLTVL.